This is a list of T cell receptor beta chains from one sample in a study of T cell responses to AZD1222 COVID-19 vaccine. Libraries were prepared by immunoSEQ multiplex PCR; TCRdb keeps only in-frame clonotypes and omits some of them. The repertoire holds approximately 88,000 clones, with about 92% as singletons. This specimen consisted of peripheral blood, obtained on day 0 of AZD1222 vaccination. These receptors all stem from an adult in good health. Each CDR3 is given with its conserved first and last residue.

length: 14
V: TRBV7-8
J: TRBJ1-1
CDR3: CASSVTHRDTEAFF

length: 16
V: TRBV9
J: TRBJ2-5
CDR3: CASSPTGGARAETQYF

length: 15
V: TRBV9
J: TRBJ2-3
CDR3: CAINLLFSRGDTQYF

length: 13
V: TRBV28
J: TRBJ1-1
CDR3: CASRPRRETEAFF

length: 17
V: TRBV28
J: TRBJ2-3
CDR3: CASSLSGGQGGTDTQYF

length: 18
V: TRBV5-1
J: TRBJ2-1
CDR3: CASSPGLAGWVSYNEQFF

length: 15
V: TRBV18
J: TRBJ1-2
CDR3: CASSSTQGAGAGYTF

length: 14
V: TRBV11-2
J: TRBJ1-3
CDR3: CASRGTGDGNTIYF

length: 13
V: TRBV10-2
J: TRBJ2-2
CDR3: CASNEKYTGELFF

length: 16
V: TRBV5-1
J: TRBJ2-1
CDR3: CASSFLLAGGVNEQFF

length: 14
V: TRBV18
J: TRBJ2-5
CDR3: CASSPPGVQETQYF

length: 16
V: TRBV20-1
J: TRBJ1-2
CDR3: CSASSKGPRGDYGYTF

length: 14
V: TRBV10-3
J: TRBJ2-3
CDR3: CAIRAGQYTDTQYF

length: 17
V: TRBV9
J: TRBJ2-3
CDR3: CASSVSPEAGDIDTQYF

length: 18
V: TRBV3-1/TRBV3-2
J: TRBJ2-2
CDR3: CASSQDPTSGSLTGELFF

length: 12
V: TRBV28
J: TRBJ1-1
CDR3: CASSLRTGAAFF

length: 15
V: TRBV19
J: TRBJ2-2
CDR3: CASRPGQGGTGELFF

length: 13
V: TRBV18
J: TRBJ2-5
CDR3: CASRGTDEETQYF

length: 13
V: TRBV6-6
J: TRBJ2-7
CDR3: CATLQESSYEQCF

length: 19
V: TRBV3-1/TRBV3-2
J: TRBJ2-5
CDR3: CASSQGALGLAGDGETQYF

length: 16
V: TRBV9
J: TRBJ2-7
CDR3: CASSVSSGPPRYEQYF

length: 15
V: TRBV6-1
J: TRBJ2-1
CDR3: CASSEEAGSNNEQFF

length: 15
V: TRBV9
J: TRBJ1-4
CDR3: CASSPSQGRGEKLFF

length: 14
V: TRBV4-1
J: TRBJ1-4
CDR3: CASSSTGRNEKLFF

length: 13
V: TRBV11-1
J: TRBJ1-1
CDR3: CASSLRSNTEAFF

length: 13
V: TRBV4-3
J: TRBJ2-5
CDR3: CASSQMGSETQYF

length: 15
V: TRBV7-9
J: TRBJ1-5
CDR3: CASSFGTGANQPQHF

length: 16
V: TRBV5-1
J: TRBJ2-3
CDR3: CASSPLAGGPTDTQYF

length: 14
V: TRBV6-5
J: TRBJ2-7
CDR3: CASSRSGSSYEQYF

length: 15
V: TRBV19
J: TRBJ1-2
CDR3: CASSPSGQLNYGYTF

length: 15
V: TRBV27
J: TRBJ2-1
CDR3: CASSYFPDSYNEQFF

length: 14
V: TRBV5-1
J: TRBJ2-7
CDR3: CASSLLGRAYEQYF